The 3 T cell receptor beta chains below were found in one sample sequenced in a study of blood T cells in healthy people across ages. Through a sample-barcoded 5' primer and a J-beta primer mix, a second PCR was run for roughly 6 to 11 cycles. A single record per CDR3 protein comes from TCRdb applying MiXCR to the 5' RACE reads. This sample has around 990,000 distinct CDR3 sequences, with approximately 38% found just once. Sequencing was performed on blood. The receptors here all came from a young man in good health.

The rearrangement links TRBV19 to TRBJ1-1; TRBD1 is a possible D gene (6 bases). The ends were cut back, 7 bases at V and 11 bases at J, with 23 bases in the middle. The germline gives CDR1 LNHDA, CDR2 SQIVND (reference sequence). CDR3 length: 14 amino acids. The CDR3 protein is CASTSLNSGVKAFF. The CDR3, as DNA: TGTGCCAGTACCTCACTCAACTCAGGGGTAAAGGCTTTCTTT. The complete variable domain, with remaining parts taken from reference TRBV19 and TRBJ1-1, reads DGGITQSPKYLFRKEGQNVTLSCEQNLNHDAMYWYRQDPGQGLRLIYYSQIVNDFQKGDIAEGYSVSREKKESFPLTVTSAQKNPTAFYLCASTSLNSGVKAFFGQGTRLTVV.

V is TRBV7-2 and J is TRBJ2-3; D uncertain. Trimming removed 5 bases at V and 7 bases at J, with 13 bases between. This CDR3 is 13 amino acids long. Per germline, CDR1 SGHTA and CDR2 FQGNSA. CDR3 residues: CASSAGARNTQYF. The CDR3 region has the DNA TGTGCCAGCAGCGCCGGCGCACGAAATACGCAGTATTTT.

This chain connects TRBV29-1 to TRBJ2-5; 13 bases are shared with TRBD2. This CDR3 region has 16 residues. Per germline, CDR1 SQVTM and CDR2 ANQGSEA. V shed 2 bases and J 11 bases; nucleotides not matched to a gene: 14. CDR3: CSVETSGGAPYNEQYF. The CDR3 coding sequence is TGCAGCGTTGAAACTAGCGGGGGGGCTCCCTACAATGAGCAGTACTTC.